This T cell receptor (beta chain) was sequenced in a study of T cells in Graves' hyperthyroidism and ophthalmopathy. Regarding the study as a whole: Ophthalmopathy, as predicted by the model, came a median approximately 6.5 months after the prediction.

Amplification of TCR beta CDR3 regions used RNA as the template. When the TCR CDR3 underwent first-round RT-PCR, the HTBI primer set was used. TCRdb processed the multiplex PCR reads anew with MiXCR; each CDR3 protein has one entry. The sample consists of 300,000 to 400,000 distinct CDR3 sequences, 14% of them appearing once. Newly diagnosed hyperthyroidism patients aged 18 to 65 years had disease lasting under 2 months. Per germline, CDR1 LGHDT and CDR2 YNNKEL (reference sequence). V was shortened by 1 base and J by 2 bases, with 9 bases between the two germline ends. This CDR3 contains 15 residues. Many counts were recorded for this clonotype. As yet, its antigen is unknown.

The chain uses TRBV3-1 and TRBJ2-1; D unclear. Sequencing was done on a sample of blood. The source of this sequence is an older woman with Graves' hyperthyroidism. The CDR3 DNA is TGTGCCAGCAGCCAAGTGGGCACACCCTACAATGAGCAGTTCTTC. This gives the protein CASSQVGTPYNEQFF.